This TCR beta chain was recorded in a study of cytomegalovirus exposure and HLA in healthy donors. Study results and limitations: The majority of TCR sequences were rare, yet some public TCRs appeared in many donors. The authors confirmed in vitro that three CMV-associated chains were specific for CMV antigens. Diagnosis of cytomegalovirus status made by the classifier reportedly showed high specificity and sensitivity.

Profiling relied on immunoSEQ multiplex PCR, and the TCRdb table lists in-frame clones only, not all of them. The sample has about 97,000 clones, less than 95% seen once; the top ten hold 0.89%. CDR1 is MNHNS and CDR2 is SASEGT in the germline V gene. CDR3 length: 14 residues. Germline trimming cut 5 bases from V and 3 bases from J; bases unmatched to any gene: 3. On this clone itself: Its antigen is undetermined.

The sequence was collected from a woman younger than 30 in good health and CMV-seronegative. The V and J genes are TRBV6-1 and TRBJ2-7, with TRBD2 matching 11 bases. Sequenced material: PBMCs. The CDR3 region is CASSLAGGDYEQYF. CDR3 nucleotides: TGTGCCAGCAGTTTAGCGGGAGGGGACTACGAGCAGTACTTC.